Included here is one TCR beta chain sequence, with context. What it binds is unknown. This entry belongs to a study of cytomegalovirus exposure and HLA in healthy donors. About the study: Drawn from HLA-typed donors, about 85 million unique TCRs were held in an early data release.

The PCR had 60 Vbeta and 13 Jbeta primers. The data were produced by immunoSEQ multiplex PCR, yet TCRdb's version contains in-frame clones alone and is incomplete. Across some 80,000 clones, the top ten clones capture approximately 13% of the sample. Study-wide findings and caveats: The study labeled fewer than 200 TCR beta chains cytomegalovirus-associated.

This CDR3 has 13 amino acids. Per the germline V gene, CDR1 is GTSNPN and CDR2 is SVGIG (reference sequence). Healthy bone marrow donors formed the donor group. The origin of this receptor is a man aged 45-60 years in good health and CMV-seropositive. The rearrangement uses TRBV30 and TRBJ2-1, with D possibly being TRBD2 (6 bases). Sequences were obtained from PBMCs. The CDR3 spells CAYRGNSYNEQFF. CDR3 coding DNA: TGTGCTTACCGGGGGAACTCCTACAATGAGCAGTTCTTC.